The clone carrying this TCR beta chain was detected many times. Its cognate antigen is unknown. Each CDR3 protein gets one entry after TCRdb re-called the RT-PCR reads with MiXCR. The sample includes around 200,000 distinct CDR3 sequences, around a tenth of them seen just once. V was trimmed by 3 bases and J by 0 bases, leaving 10 bases between them. The CDR3 runs 15 residues. The data originate from a study of response to subunit inactivated influenza vaccine. The study, taken as a whole, reports: Authors suggested that a seasonal influenza vaccination recruits few new T cells each time.

Sequencing was performed on non-naive T cells sorted from PBMCs, taken on the day of vaccination. The V and J genes are TRBV12-3 or TRBV12-4 and TRBJ2-3; D is ambiguous. The source is a man aged 50 to 59 who received an inactivated influenza vaccine. CDR3 nucleotide sequence: TGTGCCAGCAGTTTTGGGCAGACAAGCACAGATACGCAGTATTTT. Amino acids: CASSFGQTSTDTQYF.